One and the same sample provided the 28 T cell receptor beta chains below, sequenced in a study of CD8 T cells in ankylosing spondylitis. TCRdb independently ran MiXCR on the 5' RACE reads; one entry per CDR3 protein. The sample includes around 300,000 distinct CDR3 sequences, 9.5% to 13% of them seen just once. Input material: blood, either unsorted or a sorted T cell fraction (not recorded which). The receptor source for this set is a female donor with ankylosing spondylitis or in good health (not recorded which).

The V gene is TRBV4-1, the J gene TRBJ2-7; D possibly matches TRBD1 or TRBD2 (7 bases each). CDR1 MGHRA and CDR2 YSYEKL come from the germline V gene. CDR3 length equals 17 residues. Trimming removed 0 bases at V and 4 bases at J, with 19 bases between. The DNA of the CDR3 is TGCGCCAGCAGCCAAGATGGGGGCAGGGGGGGCTGGTACGAGCAGTACTTC. This translates into CASSQDGGRGGWYEQYF.

The chain employs TRBV11-2 and TRBJ1-2; no firm D call. The germline gives CDR1 SGHAT, CDR2 FQNNGV. CDR3 length: 14 amino acids. V was clipped by 0 bases and J by 7 bases, with 12 bases between them. The CDR3 sequence is CASSLEPGPSGYTF. The CDR3, as DNA: TGTGCCAGCAGCTTAGAACCGGGTCCTTCTGGCTACACCTTC.

This clonotype was seen ten or more times. The CDR3 reads CASSNRDIMNTEAFF. The CDR3 coding sequence is TGTGCCAGCAGCAACCGGGACATCATGAACACTGAAGCTTTCTTT. The chain has TRBV7-2 and TRBJ1-1, with a tentative D call TRBD1 (6 bases). V lost 5 bases to trimming and J lost 0 bases, with 13 bases between them. CDR1 SGHTA and CDR2 FQGNSA come from the germline V gene. The CDR3 is made up of 15 amino acids.

The chain joins TRBV7-9 to TRBJ2-2, with D unclear. V lost 0 bases and J 1 base, leaving 9 bases between the germline ends. Germline assignment: CDR1 SEHNR and CDR2 FQNEAQ (reference sequence). This CDR3 region has 16 residues. The CDR3, as DNA: TGTGCCAGCAGCTTAGCGCTCCGGCTGAACACCGGGGAGCTGTTTTTT. This gives the protein CASSLALRLNTGELFF.

This clonotype was recorded a few times. The CDR3 spells CASSFSSGGTNGRPLHF. For the CDR3, the DNA is TGTGCCAGCAGCTTCAGTTCGGGGGGAACAAATGGGCGACCCCTCCACTTT. The rearrangement links TRBV7-2 to TRBJ1-6, with a tentative D call TRBD1 (5 bases). V dropped 3 bases and J dropped 12 bases, with 24 bases sitting between them. Looked up from germline, CDR1 is SGHTA and CDR2 is FQGNSA. This CDR3 contains 17 residues. Looking up the rest from reference TRBV7-2 and TRBJ1-6 gives the full variable domain: GAGVSQSPSNKVTEKGKDVELRCDPISGHTALYWYRQSLGQGLEFLIYFQGNSAPDKSGLPSDRFSAERTGGSVSTLTIQRTQQEDSAVYLCASSFSSGGTNGRPLHFGNGTRLTVT.

This clonotype was counted many times. V gene TRBV20-1 combines with J gene TRBJ1-5, with D perhaps TRBD1 (6 bases). V was clipped by 5 bases and J by 2 bases, with 16 bases between them. The CDR3 consists of 15 residues. Germline V gene data show CDR1 as DFQATT and CDR2 as SNEGSKA (reference sequence). The CDR3 loop is CSASKDRWGNQPQHF. CDR3 nucleotides: TGCAGTGCTTCCAAGGACAGATGGGGCAATCAGCCCCAGCATTTT.

The sample holds many counts of this clonotype. The chain joins TRBV6-5 to TRBJ2-3; 8 bases fit TRBD1. The V gene's germline CDR1 is MNHEY and CDR2 SVGAGI. The ends lost 1 base at V and 6 bases at J; junction bases unmatched: 0. CDR3 length equals 13 residues. CDR3 region: CASSYYRGDTQYF. CDR3 sequence (DNA): TGTGCCAGCAGTTACTACAGGGGGGATACGCAGTATTTT.

The CDR3 DNA reads as TGTGCCTGGAGTGATTCGGGACAGGGTGAAGAGACCCAGTACTTC. Residues: CAWSDSGQGEETQYF. The chain joins TRBV30 to TRBJ2-5; 9 bases align to TRBD1. Germline CDR1 reads GTSNPN; CDR2 reads SVGIG (reference sequence). This CDR3 region has 15 residues. V lost 1 base to trimming and J lost 3 bases; unmatched junction nucleotides: 6.

This clonotype was seen repeatedly, ten times or more. V usage is TRBV12-3 or TRBV12-4 and J usage is TRBJ1-5, with 7 bases aligning to TRBD1. The CDR3 covers 16 residues. With V trimmed by 5 bases and J by 6 bases, 13 bases remained unmatched. CDR3 sequence: CASSRQGIPTSQPQHF. In DNA, the CDR3 is TGTGCCAGCAGTAGACAGGGAATACCGACTTCTCAGCCCCAGCATTTT.

This clonotype has more than one count but fewer than ten. CDR3 region: CASSRLPRGQFEQFF. DNA of the CDR3: TGTGCCAGCAGCCGCCTACCAAGAGGACAGTTCGAGCAGTTCTTC. The V and J genes are TRBV3-1 and TRBJ2-1; tentatively, D is TRBD1 (6 bases). The CDR3 extends over 15 amino acids. V lost 4 bases and J 10 bases, leaving 20 bases between the germline ends. Per germline, CDR1 LGHDT and CDR2 YNNKEL (reference sequence).

This clonotype was seen repeatedly, ten times or more. J is TRBJ2-5 and V is TRBV6-6; D call uncertain. The germline V gene encodes CDR1 MNHNY and CDR2 SVGAGI (reference sequence). The CDR3 extends over 12 amino acids. The V end lost 1 base, the J end lost 7 bases, and 7 bases lay between the germline ends. The CDR3 region is CASSYYLGTQYF. The DNA for the CDR3 is TGTGCCAGCAGTTACTACCTAGGGACCCAGTACTTC.

This clonotype was detected ten times or more. The chain links TRBV29-1 to TRBJ2-7; D is possibly TRBD2 (5 bases). The germline V gene encodes CDR1 SQVTM and CDR2 ANQGSEA. V lost 2 bases to trimming and J lost 2 bases, with 10 bases between them. CDR3 length: 13 amino acids. CDR3 sequence (DNA): TGCAGCGTTGAATTTGGAGGTACCTACGAGCAGTACTTC. Translating it yields CSVEFGGTYEQYF.

Regarding this clonotype: A much bigger clone sits one base away, suggesting this may be a read error. V usage is TRBV20-1 and J usage is TRBJ2-1; 11 bases align to TRBD1. Germline V gene lookup returns CDR1 DFQATT and CDR2 SNEGSKA (reference sequence). This CDR3 comprises 16 residues. CDR3 region: CCAREGQGVYYNEQFF. The CDR3 nucleotides are TGCTGTGCTAGAGAGGGACAGGGGGTTTACTACAATGAGCAGTTCTTC.

In this sample, this clonotype turned up many times. The rearrangement links TRBV20-1 to TRBJ1-2, with D perhaps TRBD1 (5 bases). Between the trimmed V and J ends, which lost 3 bases and 1 base, there was a span of 12 bases. CDR1 DFQATT and CDR2 SNEGSKA come from the germline V gene (reference sequence). This CDR3 region has 14 residues. The CDR3 sequence: CSARAAGYNYGYTF. The CDR3 bases are TGCAGTGCTAGGGCGGCAGGGTATAACTATGGCTACACCTTC.

The chain couples TRBV24-1 to TRBJ2-7; the D call may be TRBD1 or TRBD2 (5 bases each). CDR1 and CDR2 (germline): KGHDR, SFDVKD. The germline V and J ends were trimmed by 0 bases and 0 bases, with 20 bases remaining between them. CDR3 length equals 19 residues. The CDR3 reads CATSDLDGGRNSGSYEQYF. CDR3 nucleotide sequence: TGTGCCACCAGTGATTTGGATGGGGGACGGAACTCCGGCTCCTACGAGCAGTACTTC.

The chain carries TRBV5-6 and TRBJ2-4; D might be TRBD1 (7 bases). The CDR3 has 17 residues. The ends were cut back, 3 bases at V and 2 bases at J, with 18 bases in the middle. CDR1 and CDR2 from the germline V gene are SGHDT and YYEEEE. The CDR3 DNA follows: TGTGCCAGCAGCTCAATGTGGCCAGGGGGGCCCAAAAACATTCAGTACTTC. Its protein product is CASSSMWPGGPKNIQYF.

The table lists this clonotype with a few counts. The chain has TRBV5-1 and TRBJ2-7; 10 nucleotides line up with TRBD2. CDR1 is SGHRS and CDR2 is YFSETQ in the germline V gene. The CDR3 covers 17 residues. Trimming at V came to 3 bases and at J to 4 bases, leaving 13 bases not matched to a gene. CDR3 protein: CASSSGLAKTVAYEQYF. CDR3 nucleotide sequence: TGCGCCAGCAGCTCGGGACTAGCGAAAACTGTGGCGTACGAGCAGTACTTC.

This clonotype was observed at least ten times. The V and J genes are TRBV15 and TRBJ2-3; D call uncertain. CDR1 and CDR2 from the germline V gene are LNHNV and YYDKDF (reference sequence). The CDR3 length is 14 residues. The ends were cut back, 1 base at V and 3 bases at J, with 8 bases in the middle. CDR3 sequence: CATSRVSRTDTQYF. CDR3 DNA: TGTGCCACCAGCAGAGTTTCCCGTACAGATACGCAGTATTTT. The whole variable domain, remainder taken from reference TRBV15 and TRBJ2-3, is DAMVIQNPRYQVTQFGKPVTLSCSQTLNHNVMYWYQQKSSQAPKLLFHYYDKDFNNEADTPDNFQSRRPNTSFCFLDIRSPGLGDTAMYLCATSRVSRTDTQYFGPGTRLTVL.

As concerns this clonotype: Germline and junction disagree at one end, which may indicate a read error. The chain has TRBV7-7 and TRBJ2-3; no firm D call. CDR3 size: 13 residues. Germline V gives CDR1 SSHAT, CDR2 FNYEAQ (reference sequence). CDR3 sequence reads: CASSLGGSDKQYF. DNA of the CDR3: TGTGCCAGCAGCTTAGGTGGATCAGATAAGCAGTATTTT.

The CDR3 DNA sequence: TGCGCCAGCAGCTTCGGCCCCAGCTCCTACGAGCAGTACTTC. Translated, it gives CASSFGPSSYEQYF. The genes are TRBV5-1 and TRBJ2-7; no clear D. CDR1 is SGHRS and CDR2 is YFSETQ in the germline V gene. V was shortened by 2 bases and J by 0 bases, with 9 bases between the two germline ends. This CDR3 spans 14 amino acids.

V and J are TRBV5-1 and TRBJ2-5; either TRBD1 or TRBD2 may supply D (5 bases each). The CDR3 sequence is 14 residues long. Germline CDR1 is SGHRS and CDR2 is YFSETQ. Trimming cost V 4 bases and J 5 bases, with 15 bases left between them. CDR3 DNA: TGCGCCAGCAGCACCGGGGACCCATGGGAGACCCAGTACTTC. This encodes CASSTGDPWETQYF.

This clonotype was picked up many times. The chain uses TRBV10-3 and TRBJ2-1; perhaps TRBD2 as D (5 bases). The V end lost 4 bases, the J end lost 7 bases, and 14 bases lay between the germline ends. This CDR3 comprises 14 residues. In germline, CDR1 is ENHRY, CDR2 SYGVKD. CDR3 DNA sequence: TGTGCCATCAGTGGGACCCTGAGGGAAAATGAGCAGTTCTTC. Amino acid sequence: CAISGTLRENEQFF.

This chain uses TRBV7-9 with TRBJ2-1; 7 nucleotides align to TRBD2. The V gene end was trimmed by 8 bases and the J gene end by 0 bases; junction bases not matched to a gene: 4. This CDR3 has 14 residues. The germline gives CDR1 SEHNR, CDR2 FQNEAQ (reference sequence). Here the CDR3 DNA reads TGTGCCAGCGGGAGGGTAAGCTCCTACAATGAGCAGTTCTTC. This codes for CASGRVSSYNEQFF.

J is TRBJ2-7 and V is TRBV10-1; 8 positions match TRBD1. CDR1 and CDR2 from the germline V gene are WNHNN and SYGVQD (reference sequence). The CDR3 spans 14 residues. V was clipped by 5 bases and J by 10 bases; unmatched bases: 13. In nucleotides, the CDR3 is TGCGCCAGCAGTAGCACCGAGACAGGGGTCGACCAGTACTTC. This translates into CASSSTETGVDQYF.

The rearrangement joins TRBV19 to TRBJ2-7; 10 bases map to TRBD1. The CDR3 length is 15 residues. CDR1 LNHDA and CDR2 SQIVND come from the germline V gene (reference sequence). The V and J ends lost 5 bases and 0 bases, in that order; junction bases with no gene match: 4. The CDR3 DNA is TGTGCCAGTAGTGCGGGACAGGGGAGCTCCTACGAGCAGTACTTC. It is translated as CASSAGQGSSYEQYF.

The CDR3 coding sequence is TGCAGTGCTAGAGTCGGCGGGGGGACCACTAATGAGCAGTTCTTC. Its translation: CSARVGGGTTNEQFF. The rearrangement links TRBV20-1 to TRBJ2-1, with TRBD2 matching 8 bases. J gave up 7 bases and V 1 base, and 9 bases lay outside the gene matches. Germline loops: CDR1 DFQATT, CDR2 SNEGSKA (reference sequence). The CDR3 length is 15 residues.

V is TRBV19 and J is TRBJ2-5; TRBD1 or TRBD2 may be the D gene (5 bases each). The germline V gene encodes CDR1 LNHDA and CDR2 SQIVND (reference sequence). With 5 bases removed from V and 4 bases from J, the gap between germline ends came to 14 bases. The CDR3 sequence is 14 residues long. DNA for the CDR3: TGTGCCAGTAGTCGGACTCAGGGACGAGAGACCCAGTACTTC. Protein product: CASSRTQGRETQYF.

This clonotype was picked up a small number of times. The chain employs TRBV20-1 and TRBJ1-4, with TRBD1 identical over 8 bases. The CDR3 has 16 residues. The trim removed 0 bases at V and 10 bases at J, leaving 13 bases unmatched. CDR1 DFQATT and CDR2 SNEGSKA come from the germline V gene (reference sequence). The CDR3 here is CSARDNKWQGAGKLFF. The CDR3 bases are TGCAGTGCTAGAGATAATAAATGGCAGGGGGCAGGAAAACTGTTTTTT.